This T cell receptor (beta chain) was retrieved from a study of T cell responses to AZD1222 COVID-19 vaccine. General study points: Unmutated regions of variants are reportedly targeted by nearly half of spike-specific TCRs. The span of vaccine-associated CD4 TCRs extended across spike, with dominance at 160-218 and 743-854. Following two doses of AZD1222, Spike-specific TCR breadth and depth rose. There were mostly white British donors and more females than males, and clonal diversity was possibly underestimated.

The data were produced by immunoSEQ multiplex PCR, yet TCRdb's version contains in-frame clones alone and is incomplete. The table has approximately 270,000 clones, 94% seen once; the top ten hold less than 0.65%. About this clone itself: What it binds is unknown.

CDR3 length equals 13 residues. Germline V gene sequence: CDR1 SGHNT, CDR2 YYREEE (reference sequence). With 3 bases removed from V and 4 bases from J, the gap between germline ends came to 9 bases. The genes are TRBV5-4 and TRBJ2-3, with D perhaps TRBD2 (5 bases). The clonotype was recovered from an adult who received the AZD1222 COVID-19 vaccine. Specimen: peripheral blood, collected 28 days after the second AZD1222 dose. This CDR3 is CASSSGSADTQYF. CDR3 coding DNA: TGTGCCAGCAGCTCGGGTAGCGCAGATACGCAGTATTTT.